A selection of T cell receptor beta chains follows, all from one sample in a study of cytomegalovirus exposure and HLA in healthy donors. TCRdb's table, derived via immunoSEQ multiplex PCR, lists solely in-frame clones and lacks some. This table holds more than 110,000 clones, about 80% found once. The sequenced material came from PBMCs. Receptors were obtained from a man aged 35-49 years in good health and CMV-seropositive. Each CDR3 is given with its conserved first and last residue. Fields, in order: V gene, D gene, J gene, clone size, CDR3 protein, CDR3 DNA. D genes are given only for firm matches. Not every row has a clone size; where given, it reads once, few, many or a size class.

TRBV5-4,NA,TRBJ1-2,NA,CASSLNSIAGGYTF,TGTGCCAGCAGCTTGAATAGCATAGCGGGAGGCTACACCTTC
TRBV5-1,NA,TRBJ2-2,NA,CASSLYAGRTGELFF,TGCGCCAGCAGCTTGTATGCAGGGAGGACCGGGGAGCTGTTTTTT
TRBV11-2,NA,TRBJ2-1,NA,CASSLLAGLYNEQFF,TGTGCCAGCAGCTTATTGGCGGGCCTTTACAATGAGCAGTTCTTC
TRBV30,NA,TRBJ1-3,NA,CAWMNGSLVGGNTIYF,TGTGCCTGGATGAATGGATCCCTAGTTGGAGGGAACACCATATATTTT
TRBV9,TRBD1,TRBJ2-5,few,CASSVAPTGTQETQYF,TGTGCCAGCAGCGTAGCCCCGACAGGGACCCAAGAGACCCAGTACTTC
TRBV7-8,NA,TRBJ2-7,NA,CASSRGNLGEQYF,TGTGCCAGCAGCCGCGGCAACTTGGGCGAGCAGTACTTC
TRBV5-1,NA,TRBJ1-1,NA,CASSSDSWNTEAFF,TGCGCCAGCAGCTCGGACAGCTGGAACACTGAAGCTTTCTTT
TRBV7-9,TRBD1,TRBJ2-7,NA,CASSPPQGYGYEQYF,TGTGCCAGCAGCCCGCCACAGGGGTACGGCTACGAGCAGTACTTC
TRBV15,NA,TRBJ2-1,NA,CATSGWTDSYNEQFF,TGTGCCACCAGCGGATGGACAGACTCCTACAATGAGCAGTTCTTC
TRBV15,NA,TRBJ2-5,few,CATSRKRRDPQETQYF,TGTGCCACCAGCAGGAAAAGGCGGGACCCTCAAGAGACCCAGTACTTC
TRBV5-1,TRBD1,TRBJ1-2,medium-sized,CASSQGQGGHDGYTF,TGCGCCAGCAGCCAGGGACAGGGGGGTCATGATGGCTACACCTTC
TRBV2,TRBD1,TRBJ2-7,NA,CASSPDRVGGYEQYF,TGTGCCAGCAGTCCCGACAGGGTGGGCGGCTACGAGCAGTACTTC
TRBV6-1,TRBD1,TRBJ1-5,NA,CAILRDSNSNQPQHF,TGTGCCATCCTCCGGGACAGCAATAGCAATCAGCCCCAGCATTTT
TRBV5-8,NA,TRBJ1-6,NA,CASSLVDNSPLHF,TGTGCCAGCAGTTTGGTAGATAATTCACCCCTCCACTTT
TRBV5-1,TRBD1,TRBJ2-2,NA,CASREDRGWTGELFF,TGCGCCAGCAGGGAGGACAGGGGGTGGACCGGGGAGCTGTTTTTT
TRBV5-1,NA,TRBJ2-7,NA,CASSLDMGLEQYF,TGCGCCAGCAGCTTGGATATGGGGCTTGAGCAGTACTTC
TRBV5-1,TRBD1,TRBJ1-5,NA,CASSLSPQGEGNQPQHF,TGCGCCAGCAGCTTGAGTCCACAGGGGGAAGGCAATCAGCCCCAGCATTTT
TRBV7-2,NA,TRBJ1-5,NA,CASSWGDNQPQHF,TGTGCCAGCAGTTGGGGGGACAATCAGCCCCAGCATTTT
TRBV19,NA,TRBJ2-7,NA,CASSKSPGLYEQYF,TGTGCCAGTAGTAAGAGTCCAGGGCTCTACGAGCAGTACTTC
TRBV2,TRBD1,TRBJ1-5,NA,CASSPRDSRQPQHF,TGTGCCAGCAGTCCCCGGGACAGTCGTCAGCCCCAGCATTTT
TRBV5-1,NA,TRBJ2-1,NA,CASSLDTGSYNEQFF,TGCGCCAGCAGCTTAGACACAGGGTCCTACAATGAGCAGTTCTTC
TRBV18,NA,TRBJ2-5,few,CASSHDTQETQYF,TGTGCCAGCTCACACGACACCCAAGAGACCCAGTACTTC
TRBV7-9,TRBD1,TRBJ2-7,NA,CASSPNLGQGAGYEQYF,TGTGCCAGCAGCCCTAACTTAGGACAGGGGGCTGGTTACGAGCAGTACTTC
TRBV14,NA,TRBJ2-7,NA,CASSPLGAYEQYF,TGTGCCAGCAGCCCGTTAGGGGCCTACGAGCAGTACTTC
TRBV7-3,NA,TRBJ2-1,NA,CASSDLGLSYNEQFF,TGTGCCAGCAGCGACCTAGGACTCTCCTACAATGAGCAGTTCTTC
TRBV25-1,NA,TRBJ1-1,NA,CASSVLPRGEAFF,TGTGCCAGCAGTGTCCTTCCCAGGGGAGAAGCTTTCTTT
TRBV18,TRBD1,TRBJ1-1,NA,CASSRDRGLNTEAFF,TGTGCCAGCTCACGGGACAGGGGGCTGAACACTGAAGCTTTCTTT
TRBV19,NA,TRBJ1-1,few,CASKVDRMNTEAFF,TGTGCCAGTAAAGTGGACAGAATGAACACTGAAGCTTTCTTT
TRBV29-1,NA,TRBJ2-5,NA,CSVLRQDQETQYF,TGCAGCGTACTCAGACAGGACCAAGAGACCCAGTACTTC
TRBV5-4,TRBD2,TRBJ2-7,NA,CASSTGLATSYEQYF,TGTGCCAGCAGCACTGGACTAGCAACTTCCTACGAGCAGTACTTC
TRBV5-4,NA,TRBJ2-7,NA,CASSNQGSDEQYF,TGTGCCAGCAGCAACCAAGGGAGTGACGAGCAGTACTTC
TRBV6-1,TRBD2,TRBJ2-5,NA,CASSVWTSGRYQETQYF,TGTGCCAGCAGTGTATGGACTAGCGGGAGGTACCAAGAGACCCAGTACTTC
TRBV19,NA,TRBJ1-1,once,CASSNTGITEAFF,TGTGCCAGTAGTAACACAGGGATCACTGAAGCTTTCTTT
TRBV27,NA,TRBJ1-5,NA,CASSLGDSGPQHF,TGTGCCAGCAGTTTAGGGGACTCCGGGCCCCAGCATTTT
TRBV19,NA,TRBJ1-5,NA,CASSIDGGARQPQHF,TGTGCCAGTAGTATAGATGGGGGGGCGAGACAGCCCCAGCATTTT
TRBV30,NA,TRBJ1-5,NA,CAWSDQGDQPQHF,TGTGCCTGGAGTGACCAGGGCGATCAGCCCCAGCATTTT
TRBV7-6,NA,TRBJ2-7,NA,CASSLVFQGGVSEQYF,TGTGCCAGCAGCTTAGTTTTCCAGGGGGGAGTGAGCGAGCAGTACTTC
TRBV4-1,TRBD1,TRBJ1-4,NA,CASSQSYQGGLANEKLFF,TGCGCCAGCAGCCAATCGTACCAAGGGGGCTTAGCTAATGAAAAACTGTTTTTT
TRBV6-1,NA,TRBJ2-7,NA,CASSEPDFRSEQYF,TGTGCCAGCAGTGAGCCGGATTTCCGGAGCGAGCAGTACTTC